Here is one T cell receptor (beta chain) with its context. The data are from a study of blood T cell repertoires in COVID-19. Across the study: From the United States, Italy and Spain came samples of acute and convalescent COVID-19.

The germline gives CDR1 MNHEY, CDR2 SMNVEV (reference sequence). V lost 2 bases, J lost 0 bases, and 8 bases lay in between. The CDR3 length is 14 residues. Per the study methods: Reference gene primer amplification in the assay estimated nucleated cell counts. Clones were sequenced by immunoSEQ multiplex PCR, and TCRdb holds only the in-frame ones, with some missing. The DNA gave D and trimming, while V, J and clone size come from that table. Altogether approximately 85,000 clones are present, 86% being singletons, with the ten largest covering about 30%. This receptor was identified in a middle-aged man with active or convalescent COVID-19. The genes are TRBV27 and TRBJ2-7; TRBD1 might be the D (5 bases). Specimen: peripheral blood. CDR3: CASSLSTGSYEQYF. The CDR3 bases are TGTGCCAGCAGTTTAAGTACAGGCTCCTACGAGCAGTACTTC.